The rows below give T cell receptor beta chains drawn from one sample of a study of shared clonotypes between healthy human individuals. Clones were sequenced by immunoSEQ multiplex PCR, and TCRdb holds only the in-frame ones, with some missing. The sample has approximately 980,000 clones; around three quarters are singletons. Sequencing input: memory CD4+ T cells sorted from blood. These receptors originate from a man between 18 and 29 years old in good health. Both conserved end residues are part of each CDR3. The order of the fields is V gene, D gene, clone size, J gene, CDR3 DNA, CDR3 protein. D genes are given only for firm matches. Clone size is given for some rows only: seen once, a few or many times, or a class if the clone is expanded.

V: TRBV2; D: NA; size: NA; J: TRBJ1-6; DNA: TGTGCCAGCATGAGTAGGGGGACGCCCGATTCACCCCTCCACTTT; CDR3: CASMSRGTPDSPLHF
V: TRBV5-1; D: NA; size: NA; J: TRBJ2-6; DNA: TGCGCCAGCAGCTTGCGACTAGGGGCCTACTCTGGGGCCAACGTCCTGACTTTC; CDR3: CASSLRLGAYSGANVLTF
V: TRBV19; D: NA; size: few; J: TRBJ2-1; DNA: TGTGCCAGTAGTATAGGGACTGCTTACAATGAGCAGTTCTTC; CDR3: CASSIGTAYNEQFF
V: TRBV15; D: TRBD1; size: NA; J: TRBJ2-1; DNA: TGTGCCACCAGCAGAGGCGGGACAGGCGACAATGAGCAGTTCTTC; CDR3: CATSRGGTGDNEQFF
V: TRBV2; D: TRBD2; size: NA; J: TRBJ2-3; DNA: TGTGCCAGCAGGGCGGGGGTCACAGATACGCAGTATTTT; CDR3: CASRAGVTDTQYF
V: TRBV6-6; D: TRBD1; size: NA; J: TRBJ2-7; DNA: TGTGCCAGCAGTTACCCTGGACAGGGGGCCTACGAGCAGTACTTC; CDR3: CASSYPGQGAYEQYF
V: TRBV7-2; D: NA; size: NA; J: TRBJ1-2; DNA: TGTGCCAGCAGCTTAGGCGGGACAAGTAACTATGGCTACACCTTC; CDR3: CASSLGGTSNYGYTF
V: TRBV7-2; D: NA; size: NA; J: TRBJ2-1; DNA: TGTGCCAGCAGCCCCTTTAGGCTAGCCAATGAGCAGTTCTTC; CDR3: CASSPFRLANEQFF
V: TRBV11-2; D: NA; size: once; J: TRBJ2-1; DNA: TGTGCCAGCAGCTTAGTTGGGCGCAATGAGCAGTTCTTC; CDR3: CASSLVGRNEQFF
V: TRBV5-1; D: NA; size: NA; J: TRBJ2-3; DNA: TGCGCCAGCAGCTCCGGGTCCACAGATACGCAGTATTTT; CDR3: CASSSGSTDTQYF
V: TRBV10-3; D: NA; size: NA; J: TRBJ1-2; DNA: TGTGCCATCAGTGAGCTAAAGGACGGTGAAGGCTACACCTTC; CDR3: CAISELKDGEGYTF
V: TRBV30; D: TRBD1; size: few; J: TRBJ1-2; DNA: TGTGCCTGGAGGGCAGACAGGGGGGCTGGCTACACCTTC; CDR3: CAWRADRGAGYTF
V: TRBV6-6; D: TRBD1; size: many; J: TRBJ1-5; DNA: TGTGCCAGCAGGGAGGACAGGGGAAATCAGCCCCAGCATTTT; CDR3: CASREDRGNQPQHF
V: TRBV5-4; D: NA; size: NA; J: TRBJ2-2; DNA: TGTGCCAGCAGCTTGGGGAAAGGGAGTTACACCGGGGAGCTGTTTTTT; CDR3: CASSLGKGSYTGELFF
V: TRBV10-2; D: NA; size: NA; J: TRBJ2-7; DNA: TGCGCCAGCACGGTTGGAGGGGGAGGTACGTACGAGCAGTACTTC; CDR3: CASTVGGGGTYEQYF
V: TRBV19; D: TRBD1; size: once; J: TRBJ1-5; DNA: TGTGCCAGTAGTATAACTGGGACAGGGGCCGGTTACCAGCATTTT; CDR3: CASSITGTGAGYQHF
V: TRBV7-6; D: NA; size: NA; J: TRBJ2-5; DNA: TGTGCCAGCAGCTTCCCAAGGGGGGGGTACCAAGAGACCCAGTACTTC; CDR3: CASSFPRGGYQETQYF
V: TRBV9; D: NA; size: NA; J: TRBJ1-5; DNA: TGTGCCAGCACCGGAGGGGTACAGCCCCAGCATTTT; CDR3: CASTGGVQPQHF
V: TRBV2; D: NA; size: NA; J: TRBJ2-7; DNA: TGTGCCAGCAGCCGGGACGACTACGAGCAGTACTTC; CDR3: CASSRDDYEQYF
V: TRBV10-2; D: TRBD1; size: NA; J: TRBJ2-4; DNA: TGCGCCAGCAGTGAGAAGGGACAGGAGGGTCGGTTC; CDR3: CASSEKGQEGRF
V: TRBV9; D: TRBD1; size: NA; J: TRBJ2-7; DNA: TGTGCCAGCAGCGCCACGGACAGGGGGTCGGCCGAGCAGTACTTC; CDR3: CASSATDRGSAEQYF
V: TRBV5-1; D: NA; size: many; J: TRBJ1-2; DNA: TGCGCCAGCAGCTTAACAGCCGGCTATGGCTACACCTTC; CDR3: CASSLTAGYGYTF
V: TRBV21-1; D: NA; size: NA; J: TRBJ2-7; DNA: TGTGCCAGCAGCGAGTGCCGGGACAGGAAAGCCTACGAGCAGTACTTC; CDR3: CASSECRDRKAYEQYF
V: TRBV5-1; D: NA; size: NA; J: TRBJ1-2; DNA: TGCGCCAGCAGCGGTAATACAGTGACTAACTATGGCTACACCTTC; CDR3: CASSGNTVTNYGYTF
V: TRBV29-1; D: TRBD1; size: NA; J: TRBJ2-3; DNA: TGCAGCGTGGGACAGGGCGGGGATACGCAGTATTTT; CDR3: CSVGQGGDTQYF
V: TRBV7-3; D: TRBD2; size: NA; J: TRBJ2-3; DNA: TGTGCCAGCAGCTTAAGAAGCGGGGCCAGGCTGAGCACAGATACGCAGTATTTT; CDR3: CASSLRSGARLSTDTQYF
V: TRBV9; D: NA; size: once; J: TRBJ1-3; DNA: TGTGCCAGCAGCCCCATACTACAGGGTGCCATATATTTT; CDR3: CASSPILQGAIYF
V: TRBV7-2; D: NA; size: NA; J: TRBJ1-1; DNA: TGTGCCAGCAGCTTAGGACCAGGGTCACATGAAGCTTTCTTT; CDR3: CASSLGPGSHEAFF
V: TRBV25-1; D: TRBD2; size: NA; J: TRBJ2-5; DNA: TGTGCCAGCAGTGATCCAAGACCGGGAGGGGAGACCCAGTACTTC; CDR3: CASSDPRPGGETQYF
V: TRBV18; D: NA; size: NA; J: TRBJ1-3; DNA: TGTGCCAGCTCATCTTTGGACATTGGAAACACCATATATTTT; CDR3: CASSSLDIGNTIYF
V: TRBV7-2; D: TRBD1; size: few; J: TRBJ1-5; DNA: TGTGCCAGCAGCTGGACAGGGGATCAGCCCCAGCATTTT; CDR3: CASSWTGDQPQHF
V: TRBV27; D: NA; size: NA; J: TRBJ2-7; DNA: TGTGCCAGCGCCGATTTTGGGAAGGACTGGCTCGAGCAGTACTTC; CDR3: CASADFGKDWLEQYF
V: TRBV14; D: NA; size: NA; J: TRBJ2-5; DNA: TGTGCCAGCAGCCAAGCAGGAGTGAGAAAGACCCAGTACTTC; CDR3: CASSQAGVRKTQYF
V: TRBV2; D: NA; size: few; J: TRBJ2-7; DNA: TGTGCCAGCAGTGAAAGTGGGTACGAGCAGTACTTC; CDR3: CASSESGYEQYF
V: TRBV6-8; D: NA; size: NA; J: TRBJ2-5; DNA: TGTGCCAGCAGTTATGACAGAGAACAAGAGACCCAGTACTTC; CDR3: CASSYDREQETQYF
V: TRBV7-2; D: TRBD2; size: NA; J: TRBJ2-7; DNA: TGTGCCAGCAGCAGTTCCGGGGGGAGCTCCTACGAGCAGTACTTC; CDR3: CASSSSGGSSYEQYF
V: TRBV6-1; D: NA; size: NA; J: TRBJ2-3; DNA: TGTGCCAGCATACGGACAGCTATCACAGATACGCAGTATTTT; CDR3: CASIRTAITDTQYF
V: TRBV30; D: NA; size: once; J: TRBJ1-2; DNA: TGTGCCTGGCGACCATCCCTGGGACCCTATGGCTACACCTTC; CDR3: CAWRPSLGPYGYTF
V: TRBV11-3; D: TRBD1; size: NA; J: TRBJ2-2; DNA: TGTGCCAGCAGCTTAACGGGACAGGTGAACACCGGGGAGCTGTTTTTT; CDR3: CASSLTGQVNTGELFF
V: TRBV11-3; D: NA; size: NA; J: TRBJ1-1; DNA: TGTGCCAGCAGCTCCGAAGCTACACATATGAACACTGAAGCTTTCTTT; CDR3: CASSSEATHMNTEAFF
V: TRBV10-3; D: TRBD1; size: few; J: TRBJ2-7; DNA: TGTGCCATCCGCGGCTCGGACAGGGCCTACGAGCAGTACTTC; CDR3: CAIRGSDRAYEQYF
V: TRBV2; D: TRBD2; size: NA; J: TRBJ2-7; DNA: TGTGCCAGCAAGGCTAGCGGGGTCTCCTACGAGCAGTACTTC; CDR3: CASKASGVSYEQYF
V: TRBV6-4; D: TRBD1; size: NA; J: TRBJ1-1; DNA: TGTGCCAGCAAGGGGGCCCTGAACACTGAAGCTTTCTTT; CDR3: CASKGALNTEAFF
V: TRBV2; D: TRBD2; size: NA; J: TRBJ2-5; DNA: TGTGCCAGCAGTGGCCCATCCGGGACTAGCGCCGAAGAGACCCAGTACTTC; CDR3: CASSGPSGTSAEETQYF
V: TRBV6-5; D: NA; size: NA; J: TRBJ2-7; DNA: TGTGCCAGCAGTTACGTCGGGACAGAGCAGTACTTC; CDR3: CASSYVGTEQYF
V: TRBV6-1; D: TRBD1; size: NA; J: TRBJ1-6; DNA: TGTGCCAGCAGTGAAGGCCACGGCACAGCAGGGGGGGAAGGCGCACCCCTCCACTTT; CDR3: CASSEGHGTAGGEGAPLHF
V: TRBV19; D: NA; size: many; J: TRBJ1-6; DNA: TGTGCCAGTAGTTACAGCGGCTTAAATTCACCCCTCCACTTT; CDR3: CASSYSGLNSPLHF
V: TRBV27; D: TRBD1; size: NA; J: TRBJ2-1; DNA: TGTGCCAGCAGTGGACAGGGGGGATACAATGAGCAGTTCTTC; CDR3: CASSGQGGYNEQFF
V: TRBV30; D: NA; size: few; J: TRBJ1-1; DNA: TGTGCCTGGAGTGTACAAGGGCCTATTGAAGCTTTCTTT; CDR3: CAWSVQGPIEAFF
V: TRBV5-4; D: TRBD1; size: NA; J: TRBJ2-5; DNA: TGTGCCAGCAGCCCGGCTGAGACAGGGCTCCTCCAAGAGACCCAGTACTTC; CDR3: CASSPAETGLLQETQYF
V: TRBV6-1; D: NA; size: NA; J: TRBJ1-5; DNA: TGTGCCAGCAGTGTATTTGAGGGTGGTAACAATCAGCCCCAGCATTTT; CDR3: CASSVFEGGNNQPQHF
V: TRBV10-3; D: TRBD1; size: NA; J: TRBJ2-5; DNA: TGTGCCATCAGTGAGGGACAGGCCGAAAGGGGAGAGACCCAGTACTTC; CDR3: CAISEGQAERGETQYF
V: TRBV30; D: NA; size: NA; J: TRBJ1-1; DNA: TGTGCCTGGAGTGGCAGGGCCGACACTGAAGCTTTCTTT; CDR3: CAWSGRADTEAFF